This T cell receptor beta chain was documented in a study of blood T cell repertoires in COVID-19. Study details: Nucleic acid was either cDNA or gDNA, and it came from T cells, B-cell-depleted T cells, or PBMCs.

Sequenced by immunoSEQ multiplex PCR; TCRdb stores in-frame clones only, minus some. The table includes 200,000 to 250,000 clones, 85% detected once. The CDR3 is 17 residues long. Germline V gene sequence: CDR1 MNHNS, CDR2 SASEGT. Deletions cut 2 bases from V and 1 base from J, with 17 bases between. Seattle patients were enrolled while actively infected and followed longitudinally. The chain is built from TRBV6-1 and TRBJ1-2; D remains ambiguous. Material for sequencing was peripheral blood. The receptor was derived from a woman in her 70s with COVID-19, enrolled during active disease. The CDR3 DNA is TGTGCCAGCAGTGAAATCGGCGGTCAGCCGATTAACTATGGCTACACCTTC. Translation gives CASSEIGGQPINYGYTF.